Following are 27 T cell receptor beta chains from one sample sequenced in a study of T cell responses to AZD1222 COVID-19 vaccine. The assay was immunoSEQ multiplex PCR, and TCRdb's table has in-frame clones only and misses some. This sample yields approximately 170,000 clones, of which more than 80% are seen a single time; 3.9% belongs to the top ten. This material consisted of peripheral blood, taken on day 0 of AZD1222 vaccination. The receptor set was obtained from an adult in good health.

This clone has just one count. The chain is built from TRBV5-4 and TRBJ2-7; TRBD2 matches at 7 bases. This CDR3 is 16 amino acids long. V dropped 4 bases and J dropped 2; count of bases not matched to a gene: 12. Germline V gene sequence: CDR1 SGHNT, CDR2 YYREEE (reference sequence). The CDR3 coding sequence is TGTGCCAGCAGCCCACCGGGGAGCGGGGAAGCCTACGAGCAGTACTTC. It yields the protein CASSPPGSGEAYEQYF.

CDR3 coding DNA: TGTGCCAGCAGCTTGGACAGGTTGAACACTGAAGCTTTCTTT. Translating it yields CASSLDRLNTEAFF. The V gene is TRBV7-8, the J gene TRBJ1-1; 7 bases fit TRBD1. CDR3 length equals 14 residues. The germline V gene encodes CDR1 SGHVS and CDR2 FQNEAQ. V lost 3 bases and J lost 0; bases outside the gene matches: 1.

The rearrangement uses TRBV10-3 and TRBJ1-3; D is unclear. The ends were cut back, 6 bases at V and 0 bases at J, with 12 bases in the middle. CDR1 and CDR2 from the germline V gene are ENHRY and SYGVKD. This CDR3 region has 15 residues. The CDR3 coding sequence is TGTGCCATCAGCCCAGACGCTAACTCTGGAAACACCATATATTTT. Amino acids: CAISPDANSGNTIYF.

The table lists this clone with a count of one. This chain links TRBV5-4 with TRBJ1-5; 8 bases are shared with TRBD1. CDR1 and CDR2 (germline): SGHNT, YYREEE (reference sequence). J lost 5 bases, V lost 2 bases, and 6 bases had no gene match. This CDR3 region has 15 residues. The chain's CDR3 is CASSLGQGTHQPQHF. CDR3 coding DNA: TGTGCCAGCAGCTTAGGACAGGGAACGCATCAGCCCCAGCATTTT.

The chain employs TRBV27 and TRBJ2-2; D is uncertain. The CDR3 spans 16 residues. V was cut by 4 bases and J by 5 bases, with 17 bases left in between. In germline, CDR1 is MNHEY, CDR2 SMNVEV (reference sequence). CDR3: CASSSRYQPGTGELFF. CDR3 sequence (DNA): TGTGCCAGCAGTTCACGATACCAACCAGGAACCGGGGAGCTGTTTTTT.

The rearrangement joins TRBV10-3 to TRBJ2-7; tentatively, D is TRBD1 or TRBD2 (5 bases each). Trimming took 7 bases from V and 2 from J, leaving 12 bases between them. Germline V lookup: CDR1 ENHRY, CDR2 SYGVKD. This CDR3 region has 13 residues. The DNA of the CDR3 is TGTGCCATCACAGGGACGAAAACCTACGAGCAGTACTTC. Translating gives CAITGTKTYEQYF.

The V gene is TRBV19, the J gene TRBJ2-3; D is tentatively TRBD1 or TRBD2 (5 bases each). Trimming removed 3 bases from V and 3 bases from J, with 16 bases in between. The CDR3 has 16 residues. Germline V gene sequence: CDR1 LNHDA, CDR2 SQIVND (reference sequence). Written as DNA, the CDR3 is TGTGCCAGTAGTATGTCAGTGGGGGTCGAGACAGATACGCAGTATTTT. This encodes CASSMSVGVETDTQYF.

CDR3 amino acids: CASSYGFFGGETQYF. The CDR3 DNA is TGTGCCAGCAGTTACGGGTTTTTCGGGGGGGAGACCCAGTACTTC. The V gene is TRBV6-5, the J gene TRBJ2-5; 7 bases map to TRBD2. The CDR3 sequence is 15 residues long. Germline CDR1 MNHEY, CDR2 SVGAGI. The ends lost 2 bases at V and 5 bases at J; junction bases unmatched: 8.

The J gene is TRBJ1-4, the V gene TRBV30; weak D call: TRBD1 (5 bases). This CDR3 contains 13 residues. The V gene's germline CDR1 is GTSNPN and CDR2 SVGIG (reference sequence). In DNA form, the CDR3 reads TGTGCATCGAGGGGAGGACCTAATGAAAAACTGTTTTTT. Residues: CASRGGPNEKLFF.

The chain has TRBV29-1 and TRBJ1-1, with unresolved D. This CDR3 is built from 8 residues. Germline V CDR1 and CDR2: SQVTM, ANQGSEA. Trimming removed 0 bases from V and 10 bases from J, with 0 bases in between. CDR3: CSVEEAFF. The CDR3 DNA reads TGCAGCGTTGAAGAAGCTTTCTTT.

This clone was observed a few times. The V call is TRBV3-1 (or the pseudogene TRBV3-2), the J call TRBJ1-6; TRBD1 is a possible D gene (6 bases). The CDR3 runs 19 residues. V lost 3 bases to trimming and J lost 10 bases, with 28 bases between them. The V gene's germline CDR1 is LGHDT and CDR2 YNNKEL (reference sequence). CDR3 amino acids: CASSHSAKSPPTGRSPLHF. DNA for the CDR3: TGTGCCAGCAGCCATTCGGCCAAGTCCCCGCCGACAGGACGGTCACCCCTCCACTTT.

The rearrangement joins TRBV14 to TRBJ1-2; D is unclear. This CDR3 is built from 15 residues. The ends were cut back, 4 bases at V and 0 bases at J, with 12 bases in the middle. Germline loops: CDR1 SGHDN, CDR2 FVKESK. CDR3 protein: CASSPRLLPNYGYTF. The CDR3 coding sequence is TGTGCCAGCAGCCCACGGCTATTGCCTAACTATGGCTACACCTTC.

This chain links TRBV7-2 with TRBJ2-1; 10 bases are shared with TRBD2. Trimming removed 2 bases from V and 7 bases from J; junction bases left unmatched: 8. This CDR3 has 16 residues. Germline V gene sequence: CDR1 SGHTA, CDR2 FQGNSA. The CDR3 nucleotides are TGTGCCAGCAGCTTATATTCTAGCGGGAGTGGTAATGAGCAGTTCTTC. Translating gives CASSLYSSGSGNEQFF.

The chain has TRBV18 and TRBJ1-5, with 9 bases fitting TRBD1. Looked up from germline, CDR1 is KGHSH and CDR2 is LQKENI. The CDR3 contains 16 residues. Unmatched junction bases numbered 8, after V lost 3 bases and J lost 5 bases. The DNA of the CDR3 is TGTGCCAGCTCACCCACTGGGACAGGGATCGATCAGCCCCAGCATTTT. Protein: CASSPTGTGIDQPQHF.

CDR3 amino acids: CASSPPGPSYGYTF. For the CDR3, the DNA is TGTGCCAGCAGCCCTCCGGGACCGAGCTATGGCTACACCTTC. The gene calls are TRBV6-2 or TRBV6-3 and TRBJ1-2, with a possible D match to TRBD1 (5 bases). This CDR3 comprises 14 residues. In germline, CDR1 is MNHEY, CDR2 SVGEGT. V was trimmed by 6 bases and J by 4 bases, leaving 15 bases between them.

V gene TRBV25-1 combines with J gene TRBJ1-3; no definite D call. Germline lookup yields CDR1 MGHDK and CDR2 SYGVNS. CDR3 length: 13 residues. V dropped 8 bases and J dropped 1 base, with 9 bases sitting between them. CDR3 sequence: CASAPVSGNTIYF. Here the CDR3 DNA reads TGTGCCAGCGCTCCAGTATCTGGAAACACCATATATTTT.

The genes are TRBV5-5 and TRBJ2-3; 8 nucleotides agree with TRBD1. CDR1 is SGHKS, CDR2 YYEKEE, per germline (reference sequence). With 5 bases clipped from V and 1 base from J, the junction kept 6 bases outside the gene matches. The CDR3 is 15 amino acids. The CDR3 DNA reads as TGTGCCAGCAGATTTCCGGGACAGGGCACAGATACGCAGTATTTT. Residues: CASRFPGQGTDTQYF. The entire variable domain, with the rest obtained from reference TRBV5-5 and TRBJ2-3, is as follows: DAGVTQSPTHLIKTRGQQVTLRCSPISGHKSVSWYQQVLGQGPQFIFQYYEKEERGRGNFPDRFSARQFPNYSSELNVNALLLGDSALYLCASRFPGQGTDTQYFGPGTRLTVL.

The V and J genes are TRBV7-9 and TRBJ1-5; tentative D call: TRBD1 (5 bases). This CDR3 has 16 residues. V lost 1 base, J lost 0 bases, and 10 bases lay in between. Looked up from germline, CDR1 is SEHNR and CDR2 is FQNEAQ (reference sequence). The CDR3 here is CASSLGSGASNQPQHF. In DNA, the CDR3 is TGTGCCAGCAGCTTAGGATCCGGGGCTAGCAATCAGCCCCAGCATTTT.

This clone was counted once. For the CDR3, the DNA is TGTGCCAGCAGTCTAAGGGAGGACTATGGCTACACCTTC. Protein sequence: CASSLREDYGYTF. The chain links TRBV7-8 to TRBJ1-2; D gene unclear. The germline V gene has CDR1 SGHVS and CDR2 FQNEAQ. V lost 6 bases to trimming and J lost 3 bases, with 11 bases between them. CDR3 length equals 13 residues.

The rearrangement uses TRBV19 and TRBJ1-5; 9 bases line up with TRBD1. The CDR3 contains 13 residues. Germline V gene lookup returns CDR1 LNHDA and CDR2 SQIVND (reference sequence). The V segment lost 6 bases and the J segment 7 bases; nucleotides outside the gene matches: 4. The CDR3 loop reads CASRPQGAQPQHF. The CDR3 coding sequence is TGTGCCAGTAGACCACAGGGGGCCCAGCCCCAGCATTTT. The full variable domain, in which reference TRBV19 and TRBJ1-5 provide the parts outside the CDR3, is DGGITQSPKYLFRKEGQNVTLSCEQNLNHDAMYWYRQDPGQGLRLIYYSQIVNDFQKGDIAEGYSVSREKKESFPLTVTSAQKNPTAFYLCASRPQGAQPQHFGDGTRLSIL.

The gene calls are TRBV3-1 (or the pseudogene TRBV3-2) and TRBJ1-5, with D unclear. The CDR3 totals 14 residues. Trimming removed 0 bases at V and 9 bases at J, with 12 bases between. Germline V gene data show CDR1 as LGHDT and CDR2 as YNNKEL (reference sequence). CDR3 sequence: CASSQEMAGGPQHF. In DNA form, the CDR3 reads TGTGCCAGCAGCCAAGAGATGGCTGGAGGGCCCCAGCATTTT.

CDR3 coding DNA: TGTGCCAGCAGCCCCGGACTAGCGGGAGGCGAGCAGTACTTC. Translated: CASSPGLAGGEQYF. This chain joins TRBV7-2 and TRBJ2-7; 14 bases map to TRBD2. Germline trimming cut 5 bases from V and 6 bases from J; bases unmatched to any gene: 3. The CDR3 has 14 residues. Germline loops: CDR1 SGHTA, CDR2 FQGNSA.

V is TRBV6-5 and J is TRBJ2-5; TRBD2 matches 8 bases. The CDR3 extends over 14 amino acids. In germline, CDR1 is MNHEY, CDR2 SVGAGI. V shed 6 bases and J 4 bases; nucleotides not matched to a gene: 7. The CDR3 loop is CASSIREGGETQYF. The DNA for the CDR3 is TGTGCCAGCAGCATCCGGGAGGGGGGAGAGACCCAGTACTTC.

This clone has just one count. CDR3 bases: TGTGCCAGCAGCTTGGATCAGGGTATGGGATACGAGCAGTACTTC. This sequence encodes CASSLDQGMGYEQYF. This rearrangement joins TRBV7-7 to TRBJ2-7; maybe TRBD1 (5 bases). Between the trimmed V and J ends, which lost 3 bases and 4 bases, there was a span of 16 bases. The CDR3 extends over 15 amino acids. Per the germline V gene, CDR1 is SSHAT and CDR2 is FNYEAQ (reference sequence).

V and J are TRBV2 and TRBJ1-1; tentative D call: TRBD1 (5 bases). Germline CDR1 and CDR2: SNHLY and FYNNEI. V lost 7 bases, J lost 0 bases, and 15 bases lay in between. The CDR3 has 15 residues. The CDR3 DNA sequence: TGTGCCAGCAAGGACGAGGGGTGGGTGAACACTGAAGCTTTCTTT. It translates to CASKDEGWVNTEAFF. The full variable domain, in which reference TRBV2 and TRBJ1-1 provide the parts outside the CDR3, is EPEVTQTPSHQVTQMGQEVILRCVPISNHLYFYWYRQILGQKVEFLVSFYNNEISEKSEIFDDQFSVERPDGSNFTLKIRSTKLEDSAMYFCASKDEGWVNTEAFFGQGTRLTVV.

The CDR3 DNA is TGCGCCAGCAGCTTGTTCGGTCGGCGGGGCTACACCTTC. Translating gives CASSLFGRRGYTF. The V gene is TRBV5-1, the J gene TRBJ1-2; D gene uncertain. Germline values: CDR1 SGHRS, CDR2 YFSETQ. Between the trimmed V and J ends, which lost 1 base and 8 bases, there was a span of 12 bases. This CDR3 spans 13 amino acids.

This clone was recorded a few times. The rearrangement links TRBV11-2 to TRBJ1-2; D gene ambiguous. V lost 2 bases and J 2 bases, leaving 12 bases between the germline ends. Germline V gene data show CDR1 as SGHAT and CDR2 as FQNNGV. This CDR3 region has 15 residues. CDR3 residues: CASSLSSSANYGYTF. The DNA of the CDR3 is TGTGCCAGCAGCTTATCGAGCAGCGCGAACTATGGCTACACCTTC.